This entry is about one T cell receptor beta chain. This clonotype has at least ten counts. Its cognate antigen has yet to be identified. No base quality values were provided; no much bigger clone lies one nucleotide off. These data belong to a study of T cells in Graves' hyperthyroidism and ophthalmopathy (dated by TCRdb to between 2019 and 2020). Notes on the research overall: Peripheral blood was sampled at the time of initial diagnosis, prior to any treatment. After blood sampling, hyperthyroidism patients were treated with methimazole at a starting dose of 30 mg daily, and ophthalmopathy patients were treated with high-dose intravenous methylprednisolone. The 75 to 100 discovery patients were randomly split 7:3 into training and test sets. TCR V-J signatures able to tell the groups apart were searched for in a discovery cohort of 90 to 100 patients, of whom over 40 had Graves' ophthalmopathy and around 56 had stable Graves' hyperthyroidism. In about 6 Graves' hyperthyroidism patients, the study also compared T-cell repertoires from thyroid tissue with T-cell repertoires from blood. TCR Vbeta CDR3 sequencing of 120 to 150 peripheral blood samples (about 45 ophthalmopathy, roughly 72 hyperthyroidism and approximately 17 progressor patients) is reported in the paper. Prospective prediction of ophthalmopathy was tested in an independent validation cohort consisting of some 20 hyperthyroidism patients and 15 or so patients who later progressed to ophthalmopathy.

The TCR beta CDR3 regions were amplified from RNA transcripts. For the first round of RT-PCR on the TCR CDR3, the HTBI primer set was used together with the Qiagen OneStep RT-PCR kit. Libraries were constructed in a second round of multiplex PCR, after which size selection and purification were performed. Paired-end sequencing of the libraries was performed with 100 bp reads on an Illumina HiSeq2000. Per the source publication's procedure: SOAPnuke was used to process the raw data, removing reads that contained adapters or uncalled bases, had a mean Phred below 15, or lacked an exact match to the constant primer or identifier. High-quality paired reads were merged using COPE v1.2.5, and each unique nucleotide sequence was defined as a clonotype. MiTCR v1.1 was used to align the clonotypes against IMGT TRBV, TRBD and TRBJ reference segments. The analysis was restricted to V-J combinations with a frequency above 0.0001, which together covered roughly 99% of the repertoires. A TCS score was defined as the ratio of F50 (clonal expansion) to E x V (chaos), with BLOSUM62-based TCRdist applied between CDR3 peptides within each V-J. Welch's t-statistics and random forest reduced just over 500 V-J features to about 13, which were used in a naive Bayes classifier (R e1071). The raw public reads went through TCRdb reprocessing: fastp at Q25, MiXCR clone calling, in-frame beta chains kept. A single entry per CDR3 protein holds the most common genes and DNA from its merged rows. These V and J calls are TCRdb output, not the study's own analysis. This sample holds under 350,000 distinct CDR3 sequences; less than 15% were observed only once. Of the sample, 7% to 8.5% is held by the ten largest clones.

The hyperthyroidism patients were between 18 and 65 years old and newly diagnosed, with a disease duration of less than 2 months. Exclusion was applied to patients with uncontrolled infections, other autoimmune diseases, pregnancy or lactation. Diagnoses were established on the basis of clinical symptoms, serum thyroxine and TRAb, thyroid ultrasound, and orbital computed tomography. Blood from progressor patients was drawn when they were first diagnosed with hyperthyroidism, before any ophthalmopathy symptoms appeared. Ficoll-Paque density gradient centrifugation was used to isolate PBMCs from about 10 ml of fresh peripheral blood. Progressor patients were defined as those initially diagnosed with Graves' hyperthyroidism in whom ophthalmopathy developed during follow-up. Total RNA was extracted with Trizol reagent, and quality was checked on an Agilent 2100 Bioanalyzer. Taken from cysteine to phenylalanine, the CDR3 has 14 residues. The retained sequence is limited to the CDR3, 42 bases, with the frame set at the first base. The junction shows trimming of 6 bases on V and 9 bases on J, plus 21 bases between the germline ends. In the germline V gene (reference sequence), CDR1 corresponds to DFQATT and CDR2 to SNEGSKA.

What the research found in general, with its limitations: Ophthalmopathy was separated from stable hyperthyroidism by a 13 V-J signature model, with over 85% sensitivity and about 81% specificity obtained in cross-validation and 80%/75% obtained in testing. Sample size was not statistically predetermined, and blinding of investigators to group allocation was not performed. Most expanded thyroid clonotypes (frequency above 0.001) were also detected in blood, suggesting blood repertoires may reflect thyroid immune responses. During validation, the model predicted progression to ophthalmopathy a median of around 7 months ahead of onset, with approximately 70% sensitivity and more than 72% specificity.

Input material: blood. The receptor was derived from a woman between 25 and 40 years old with Graves' hyperthyroidism that later progressed to Graves' ophthalmopathy. This chain joins TRBV20-1 to TRBJ2-1; the D gene is perhaps TRBD2, from 8 matching bases. CDR3 loop: CSAGREGARGEQFF. The DNA is TGCAGTGCCGGTCGGGAGGGGGCACGAGGTGAGCAGTTCTTC.